The present TCR beta chain was sequenced within a study of response to subunit inactivated influenza vaccine. Overall study results and limits: The authors suggested that every seasonal influenza vaccination recruits few new T cells.

A remark on this clonotype: The antigen remains unidentified.

V was clipped by 2 bases and J by 2 bases, with 2 bases between them. CDR3 size: 12 residues. From germline, CDR1 is ENHRY and CDR2 SYGVKD. TCRdb passed the RT-PCR reads through MiXCR, listing each CDR3 protein once. Altogether about half a million distinct CDR3 sequences are present, about 25% being singletons, with the ten largest covering 1.5% to 2%. The clonotype was recovered from a man aged 45-65 years who received an inactivated influenza vaccine. The chain employs TRBV10-3 and TRBJ2-3, with unresolved D. Here the sequenced sample was CD4+ T cells sorted from PBMCs, taken 5 to 6 days after vaccination. The CDR3 spells CAISEDTDTQYF. CDR3 nucleotides: TGTGCCATCAGTGAGGACACAGATACGCAGTATTTT.